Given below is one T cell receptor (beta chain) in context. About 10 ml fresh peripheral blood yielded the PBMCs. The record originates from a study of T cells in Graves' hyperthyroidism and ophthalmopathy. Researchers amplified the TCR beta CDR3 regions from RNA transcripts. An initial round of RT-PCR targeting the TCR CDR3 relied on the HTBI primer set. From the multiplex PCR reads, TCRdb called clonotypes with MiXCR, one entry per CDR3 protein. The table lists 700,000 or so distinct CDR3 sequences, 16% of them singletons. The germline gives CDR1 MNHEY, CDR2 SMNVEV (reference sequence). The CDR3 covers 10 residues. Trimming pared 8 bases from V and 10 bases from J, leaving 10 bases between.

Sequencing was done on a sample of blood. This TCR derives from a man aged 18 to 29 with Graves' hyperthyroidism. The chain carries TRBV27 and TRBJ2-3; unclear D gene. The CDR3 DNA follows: TGTGCCAGCCCTCCCTCCCCGCAGTATTTT. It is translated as CASPPSPQYF.